This T cell receptor beta chain was retrieved from a study of identical twins. Study-level results: Models, which agreed with sharing between unrelated individuals, nonetheless underestimated the out-of-frame TCR alpha sharing seen in monozygotic twins. Some out-of-frame alpha sequences were shared by twins, and these showed excess low generation probability. There were fewer insertions in abundant cord blood beta clonotypes, but memory repertoires showed no such pattern.

cDNA carried unique molecular identifiers, and a universal primer site was added by template switching. TCRdb analysed the 5' RACE reads with MiXCR anew, one entry per CDR3 protein. The repertoire includes 400,000 to 500,000 distinct CDR3 sequences, around 20% of them detected once, and 10% to 15% sits in the top ten. CDR1 LGHNA and CDR2 YSLEER come from the germline V gene. The CDR3 runs to 15 residues. Between the trimmed V and J ends, which lost 2 bases and 5 bases, there was a span of 13 bases. This clonotype came up a few times. Its antigen is as yet unknown. V gene TRBV4-3 combines with J gene TRBJ1-5; D is possibly TRBD1 (5 bases). The sequence was collected from a man aged 45-65 years in good health. Sequencing was carried out using naive T cells sorted from blood. The CDR3 DNA follows: TGCGCCAGCAGCCAATCTACAGGTGCCCATCAGCCCCAGCATTTT. This codes for CASSQSTGAHQPQHF.